This entry lists 32 T cell receptor beta chains sequenced from one sample in a study of T cell changes during pregnancy in multiple sclerosis. Libraries were prepared by immunoSEQ multiplex PCR; TCRdb keeps only in-frame clonotypes and omits some of them. Among over 55,000 clones listed, roughly 90% were seen once. Here the sequenced sample was peripheral blood, taken in the first trimester of pregnancy. These TCRs come from a female donor with multiple sclerosis, enrolled in a pregnancy study.

The chain has TRBV4-2 and TRBJ2-1; 8 positions match TRBD2. CDR1 and CDR2 from the germline V gene are LGHNA and YNFKEQ. Trimming at V came to 5 bases and at J to 2 bases, leaving 11 bases not matched to a gene. The CDR3 contains 17 residues. Written as DNA, the CDR3 is TGTGCCAGCAGCTCCAAAAAGCGGGAGTACACCTACAATGAGCAGTTCTTC. Translating it yields CASSSKKREYTYNEQFF.

The V and J genes are TRBV29-1 and TRBJ2-5; D unresolved. V lost 3 bases and J 2 bases, leaving 7 bases between the germline ends. The CDR3 covers 12 residues. Germline-derived CDR1 and CDR2 are SQVTM and ANQGSEA. In nucleotides, the CDR3 is TGCAGCGTTGACCGGGTTCAAGAGACCCAGTACTTC. Its protein is CSVDRVQETQYF.

This chain connects TRBV5-1 to TRBJ2-5; TRBD1 aligns across 8 bases. Germline V gene lookup returns CDR1 SGHRS and CDR2 YFSETQ. J was trimmed by 6 bases and V by 0 bases; bases with no gene match: 7. The CDR3 spans 15 residues. The CDR3, as DNA: TGCGCCAGCAGCTTGGTGACAGGGGAACAAAAGACCCAGTACTTC. Protein sequence: CASSLVTGEQKTQYF.

The chain links TRBV28 to TRBJ2-5; TRBD1 is a possible D gene (6 bases). This CDR3 region has 17 residues. Germline V gene sequence: CDR1 MDHEN, CDR2 SYDVKM. The V and J ends lost 2 bases and 1 base respectively, with 17 bases between them. The CDR3 loop is CASSLRWQGLSQETQYF. The DNA for the CDR3 is TGTGCCAGCAGTTTAAGGTGGCAGGGGTTGTCCCAAGAGACCCAGTACTTC.

The chain has TRBV6-5 and TRBJ2-7; 9 positions agree with TRBD2. Germline CDR1 reads MNHEY; CDR2 reads SVGAGI. The CDR3 has 14 residues. V was clipped by 5 bases and J by 6 bases; unmatched bases: 8. CDR3 DNA sequence: TGTGCCAGCAGTGCCCCCCTAGCGGGAACCGAGCAGTACTTC. It specifies CASSAPLAGTEQYF.

The genes are TRBV19 and TRBJ2-7, with 8 bases identical to TRBD2. V lost 5 bases to trimming and J lost 2 bases; unmatched junction nucleotides: 23. This CDR3 contains 20 residues. CDR1 LNHDA and CDR2 SQIVND come from the germline V gene (reference sequence). CDR3 protein: CASSFLLPSGSSNFPYEQYF. The CDR3 region has the DNA TGTGCCAGTAGTTTCCTTTTGCCTAGCGGGTCCTCAAATTTTCCCTACGAGCAGTACTTC.

The chain uses TRBV2 and TRBJ1-4; 8 bases are shared with TRBD1. J lost 5 bases, V lost 3 bases, and 2 bases had no gene match. The CDR3 runs 14 residues. CDR1 and CDR2 from the germline V gene are SNHLY and FYNNEI. The CDR3 sequence: CASSEGQANEKLFF. CDR3 nucleotides: TGTGCCAGCAGTGAGGGACAGGCGAATGAAAAACTGTTTTTT. The full variable domain, with the rest looked up from reference TRBV2 and TRBJ1-4, is EPEVTQTPSHQVTQMGQEVILRCVPISNHLYFYWYRQILGQKVEFLVSFYNNEISEKSEIFDDQFSVERPDGSNFTLKIRSTKLEDSAMYFCASSEGQANEKLFFGSGTQLSVL.

The chain employs TRBV5-1 and TRBJ1-4, with 8 bases that match TRBD1. Per the germline V gene, CDR1 is SGHRS and CDR2 is YFSETQ. The V and J ends lost 0 bases and 7 bases, in that order; junction bases with no gene match: 8. The CDR3 has 16 residues. The CDR3 region is CASSLDDRGGIEKLFF. The CDR3 bases are TGCGCCAGCAGCTTGGACGACAGGGGTGGGATTGAAAAACTGTTTTTT.

The chain uses TRBV7-9 and TRBJ2-3, with 7 bases identical to TRBD2. Germline V gene lookup returns CDR1 SEHNR and CDR2 FQNEAQ (reference sequence). CDR3 length equals 15 residues. J gave up 2 bases and V 4 bases, and 6 bases lay outside the gene matches. CDR3 nucleotides: TGTGCCAGCAGCTCCACCGGGACTACCACAGATACGCAGTATTTT. Protein: CASSSTGTTTDTQYF.

V is TRBV19 and J is TRBJ1-1; TRBD1 matches at 8 bases. Looked up from germline, CDR1 is LNHDA and CDR2 is SQIVND (reference sequence). Germline trimming cut 4 bases from V and 3 bases from J; bases unmatched to any gene: 13. This CDR3 is built from 17 residues. CDR3 coding DNA: TGTGCCAGTAGTACGATTCCAGGGGGCCGGCGTGACACTGAAGCTTTCTTT. Translation gives CASSTIPGGRRDTEAFF.

In DNA, the CDR3 is TGTGCCATCAGTGTTTTAGGACTAGCTGCCGAGCAGTACTTC. It is translated as CAISVLGLAAEQYF. The chain links TRBV10-3 to TRBJ2-7; 8 positions agree with TRBD2. The CDR3 runs to 14 residues. CDR1 ENHRY and CDR2 SYGVKD come from the germline V gene. Trimming cost V 4 bases and J 6 bases; bases outside gene matches: 8.

The chain couples TRBV18 to TRBJ1-2, with 7 bases lining up with TRBD1. V shed 5 bases, J shed 6 bases, and the junction held 9 bases outside the gene matches. The CDR3 runs to 14 residues. The germline CDR1 and CDR2 sequences are KGHSH and LQKENI. CDR3 protein: CASSLSDRADGYTF. CDR3 coding DNA: TGTGCCAGCTCATTATCCGACAGGGCTGATGGCTACACCTTC. The whole variable domain, remainder taken from reference TRBV18 and TRBJ1-2, is NAGVMQNPRHLVRRRGQEARLRCSPMKGHSHVYWYRQLPEEGLKFMVYLQKENIIDESGMPKERFSAEFPKEGPSILRIQQVVRGDSAAYFCASSLSDRADGYTFGSGTRLTVV.

The chain joins TRBV5-1 to TRBJ1-1; 7 nucleotides match TRBD1. Trimming removed 3 bases from V and 1 base from J; junction bases left unmatched: 3. The length of the CDR3 is 14 residues. Per the germline V gene, CDR1 is SGHRS and CDR2 is YFSETQ. In DNA form, the CDR3 reads TGCGCCAGCAGCTCCAGACAGGGGAACACTGAAGCTTTCTTT. Its translation: CASSSRQGNTEAFF.

The V gene is TRBV7-2, the J gene TRBJ1-1, with TRBD1 matching 7 bases. CDR3 length: 14 amino acids. V lost 5 bases and J lost 1; bases outside the gene matches: 4. In germline, CDR1 is SGHTA, CDR2 FQGNSA. This CDR3 is CASSKGQPNTEAFF. In DNA, the CDR3 is TGTGCCAGCAGCAAGGGACAGCCGAACACTGAAGCTTTCTTT.

The chain couples TRBV2 to TRBJ2-1; 14 positions match TRBD2. This CDR3 spans 18 amino acids. V lost 8 bases and J lost 0; bases outside the gene matches: 9. Germline loops: CDR1 SNHLY, CDR2 FYNNEI. The CDR3 DNA reads as TGTGCCAGCGAGGGGACTAGCGGGGGCCCAAGCTCCTACAATGAGCAGTTCTTC. Translation: CASEGTSGGPSSYNEQFF.

The chain couples TRBV21-1 to TRBJ1-4. TRBV21-1 is assigned pseudogene status. CDR3 length: 19 residues. CDR3 residues: CASARDLVLRKPFNEKLFF. CDR3 nucleotides: TGTGCCAGCGCTCGGGATCTAGTCCTAAGGAAACCGTTTAATGAAAAACTGTTTTTT.

The chain has TRBV4-3 and TRBJ1-1, with a weak D call TRBD1 (5 bases). V was clipped by 0 bases and J by 1 base, with 15 bases between them. There are 17 residues in the CDR3. CDR1 is LGHNA, CDR2 YSLEER, per germline. CDR3 region: CASSQDRIGAGNTEAFF. CDR3 bases: TGCGCCAGCAGCCAAGATCGGATTGGGGCTGGGAACACTGAAGCTTTCTTT.

The chain joins TRBV7-9 to TRBJ2-7, with no clear D. CDR3 length: 11 residues. Germline V gene sequence: CDR1 SEHNR, CDR2 FQNEAQ (reference sequence). Trimming removed 8 bases at V and 6 bases at J, with 11 bases between. The CDR3 loop reads CASGEVGEQYF. The CDR3 DNA reads TGTGCCAGCGGCGAGGTAGGCGAGCAGTACTTC.

The V call is TRBV13, the J call TRBJ2-3; a possible D gene is TRBD2 (6 bases). Per germline, CDR1 PRHDT and CDR2 FYEKMQ (reference sequence). Trimming took 4 bases from V and 4 from J, leaving 15 bases between them. The CDR3 is 15 residues long. CDR3 loop: CASSYRELLADTQYF. In DNA, the CDR3 is TGTGCCAGCAGCTACCGGGAGCTCCTGGCAGATACGCAGTATTTT.

This chain links TRBV6-1 with TRBJ1-2; no clear D. This CDR3 is 14 amino acids long. The germline V gene has CDR1 MNHNS and CDR2 SASEGT. Trimming took off 7 bases at V and 1 base at J, with 13 bases between the two ends. Here the CDR3 reads CASTRRAVNYGYTF. The CDR3 nucleotides read TGTGCCAGCACGAGGCGAGCGGTTAACTATGGCTACACCTTC.

This chain connects TRBV7-2 to TRBJ1-4; D remains ambiguous. Germline V lookup: CDR1 SGHTA, CDR2 FQGNSA. This CDR3 is built from 14 residues. Trimming stripped 0 bases from V and 4 bases from J, with 6 bases between. The CDR3 is CASSLAGINEKLFF. The CDR3 DNA follows: TGTGCCAGCAGCTTAGCCGGGATTAATGAAAAACTGTTTTTT.

CDR3 loop: CASSSYPGLAGVGETQYF. Written as DNA, the CDR3 is TGTGCCAGCAGCAGTTACCCGGGACTAGCGGGAGTAGGAGAGACCCAGTACTTC. The rearrangement uses TRBV9 and TRBJ2-5, with 14 bases fitting TRBD2. The germline V gene has CDR1 SGDLS and CDR2 YYNGEE. The CDR3 is 18 amino acids. The V gene end was trimmed by 4 bases and the J gene end by 4 bases; junction bases not matched to a gene: 12. Using reference TRBV9 and TRBJ2-5 for the parts outside the CDR3, the full variable domain is DSGVTQTPKHLITATGQRVTLRCSPRSGDLSVYWYQQSLDQGLQFLIQYYNGEERAKGNILERFSAQQFPDLHSELNLSSLELGDSALYFCASSSYPGLAGVGETQYFGPGTRLLVL.

This chain uses TRBV5-6 with TRBJ1-1; tentative D call: TRBD1 (5 bases). Germline CDR1 is SGHDT and CDR2 is YYEEEE. The V gene lost 5 bases and the J gene lost 1 base, with 15 bases spanning the gap. This CDR3 region has 15 residues. The CDR3 nucleotides read TGTGCCAGCAGATCCCAGGGATGGGGGAACACTGAAGCTTTCTTT. The encoded protein is CASRSQGWGNTEAFF.

This chain joins TRBV4-3 and TRBJ2-4; 7 nucleotides agree with TRBD2. The CDR3 consists of 14 residues. J was trimmed by 4 bases and V by 4 bases; bases with no gene match: 4. Per the germline V gene, CDR1 is LGHNA and CDR2 is YSLEER. CDR3 bases: TGCGCCAGCAGCCTGGGGCGGGAGAAAAACATTCAGTACTTC. Protein product: CASSLGREKNIQYF.

This clone appeared once. The rearrangement joins TRBV30 to TRBJ2-5, with D uncertain. V lost 2 bases to trimming and J lost 4 bases, with 5 bases between them. The CDR3 is 11 residues long. Germline V gene sequence: CDR1 GTSNPN, CDR2 SVGIG (reference sequence). DNA of the CDR3: TGTGCCTGGAGTCGTATAGAGACCCAGTACTTC. It codes for CAWSRIETQYF.

The rearrangement uses TRBV5-1 and TRBJ1-2, with 9 bases that match TRBD1. CDR3 length equals 17 residues. Germline V CDR1 and CDR2: SGHRS, YFSETQ. Trimming removed 1 base from V and 4 bases from J; junction bases left unmatched: 11. CDR3 residues: CASSLISFATGGYGYTF. The DNA of the CDR3 is TGCGCCAGCAGCTTGATTTCATTCGCGACAGGGGGCTATGGCTACACCTTC.

This clone appeared once. The chain joins TRBV7-2 to TRBJ2-2; maybe TRBD1 (6 bases). The germline V gene encodes CDR1 SGHTA and CDR2 FQGNSA. V was clipped by 4 bases and J by 5 bases, with 14 bases between them. CDR3 size: 15 residues. The CDR3 here is CASSSVRGDTGELFF. The CDR3 DNA reads TGTGCCAGCAGCTCAGTCAGGGGTGATACCGGGGAGCTGTTTTTT.

This clone was observed a few times. V is TRBV6-4 and J is TRBJ2-3; 8 nucleotides align to TRBD1. This CDR3 comprises 14 residues. Germline trimming cut 0 bases from V and 4 bases from J; bases unmatched to any gene: 0. CDR1 is MRHNA and CDR2 is SNTAGT in the germline V gene. The DNA for the CDR3 is TGTGCCAGCAGTGACTCACAGGGGGCAGATACGCAGTATTTT. Protein sequence: CASSDSQGADTQYF.

In its sample, this clone was seen once. The chain links TRBV4-1 to TRBJ2-1, with TRBD2 matching over 12 bases. This CDR3 is built from 14 residues. From germline, CDR1 is MGHRA and CDR2 YSYEKL. J gave up 9 bases and V 7 bases, and 7 bases lay outside the gene matches. The CDR3 DNA reads TGCGCCAGCAAAGATCTAGCGGGAGGGGGTGAGCAGTTCTTC. This encodes CASKDLAGGGEQFF.

This chain links TRBV28 with TRBJ1-1; 12 nucleotides align to TRBD1. The CDR3 is made up of 19 amino acids. V was pared by 6 bases and J by 4 bases, with 18 bases of the junction left unmatched. Germline CDR1 MDHEN, CDR2 SYDVKM. The CDR3 loop is CASRPDMGDRGQRGTEAFF. The CDR3 nucleotides are TGTGCCAGCAGACCCGACATGGGGGACAGGGGGCAACGTGGCACTGAAGCTTTCTTT.

The chain has TRBV7-9 and TRBJ2-5; 12 positions agree with TRBD2. The CDR3 is 15 amino acids. Per germline, CDR1 SEHNR and CDR2 FQNEAQ (reference sequence). V gave up 3 bases and J gave up 2 bases; unmatched junction bases: 1. CDR3 sequence: CASSLTSGRQETQYF. The CDR3 DNA follows: TGTGCCAGCAGCTTGACTAGCGGGAGACAAGAGACCCAGTACTTC.

The chain carries TRBV11-3 and TRBJ1-2; 9 positions match TRBD1. The germline gives CDR1 SGHNT, CDR2 YENEEA. V lost 5 bases and J lost 4; bases outside the gene matches: 2. The CDR3 runs to 13 residues. The CDR3 nucleotides are TGTGCCAGCAGCGTGGACAGGGGCTATGGCTACACCTTC. It encodes CASSVDRGYGYTF.